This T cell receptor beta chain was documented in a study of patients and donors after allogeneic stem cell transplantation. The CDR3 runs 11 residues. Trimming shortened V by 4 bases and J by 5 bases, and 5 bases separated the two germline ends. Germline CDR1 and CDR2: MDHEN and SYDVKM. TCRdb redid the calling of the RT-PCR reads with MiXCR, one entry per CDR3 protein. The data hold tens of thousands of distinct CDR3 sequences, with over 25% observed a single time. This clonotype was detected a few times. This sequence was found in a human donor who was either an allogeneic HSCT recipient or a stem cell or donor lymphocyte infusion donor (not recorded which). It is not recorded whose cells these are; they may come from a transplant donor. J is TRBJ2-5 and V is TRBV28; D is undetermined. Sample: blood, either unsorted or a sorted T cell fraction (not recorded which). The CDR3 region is CASSSWETQYF. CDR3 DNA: TGTGCCAGCAGTTCCTGGGAGACCCAGTACTTC.